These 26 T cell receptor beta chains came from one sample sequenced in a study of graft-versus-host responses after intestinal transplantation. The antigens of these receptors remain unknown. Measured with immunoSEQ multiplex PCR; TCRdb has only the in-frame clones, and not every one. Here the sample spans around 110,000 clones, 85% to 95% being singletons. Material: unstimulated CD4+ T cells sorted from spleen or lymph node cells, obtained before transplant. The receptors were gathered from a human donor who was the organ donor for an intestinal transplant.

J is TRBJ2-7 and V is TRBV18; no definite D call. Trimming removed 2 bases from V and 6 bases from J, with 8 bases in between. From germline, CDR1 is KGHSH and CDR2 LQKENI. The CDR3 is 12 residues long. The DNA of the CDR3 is TGTGCCAGCTCACCAGTGGCGGCCGAGCAGTACTTC. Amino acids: CASSPVAAEQYF.

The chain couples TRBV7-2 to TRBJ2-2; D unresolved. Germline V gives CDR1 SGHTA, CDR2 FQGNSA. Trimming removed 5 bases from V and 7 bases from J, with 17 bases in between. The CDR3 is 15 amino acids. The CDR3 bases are TGTGCCAGCAGCGTGAGGCGCGCCGATCACGGGGAGCTGTTTTTT. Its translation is CASSVRRADHGELFF.

The CDR3 DNA sequence: TGTGCCAGCTCACCAACGATAATGGGGAAATCGATCGAGCAGTACTTC. This encodes CASSPTIMGKSIEQYF. V gene TRBV18 combines with J gene TRBJ2-7; the D is unclear. Trimming took 2 bases from V and 6 from J, leaving 20 bases between them. Germline lookup yields CDR1 KGHSH and CDR2 LQKENI. The CDR3 covers 16 residues.

The CDR3 spells CASSPRGKVPSGREGTDTQYF. CDR3 nucleotides: TGTGCCAGCTCACCAAGGGGGAAGGTGCCTAGCGGGAGAGAGGGAACAGATACGCAGTATTTT. The chain recombines TRBV18 with TRBJ2-3; 10 bases are shared with TRBD2. The CDR3 has 21 residues. Germline values: CDR1 KGHSH, CDR2 LQKENI. The V and J ends lost 2 bases and 3 bases, in that order; junction bases with no gene match: 20.

CDR3 in DNA: TGTGCCAGCTTCCACGGGGGTTCCTCAGGGTACGAGCAGTACTTC. Protein product: CASFHGGSSGYEQYF. The V call is TRBV6-5, the J call TRBJ2-7, with a weak D call TRBD2 (6 bases). Germline V gives CDR1 MNHEY, CDR2 SVGAGI. Trimming shortened V by 8 bases and J by 4 bases, and 21 bases separated the two germline ends. The CDR3 runs 15 residues.

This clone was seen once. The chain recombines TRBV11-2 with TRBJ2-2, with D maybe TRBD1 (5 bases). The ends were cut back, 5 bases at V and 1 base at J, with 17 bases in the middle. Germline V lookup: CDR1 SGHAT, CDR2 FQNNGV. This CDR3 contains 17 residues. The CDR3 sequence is CASSRTDISRNTGELFF. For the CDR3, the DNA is TGTGCCAGCAGCCGGACGGACATTTCACGGAACACCGGGGAGCTGTTTTTT.

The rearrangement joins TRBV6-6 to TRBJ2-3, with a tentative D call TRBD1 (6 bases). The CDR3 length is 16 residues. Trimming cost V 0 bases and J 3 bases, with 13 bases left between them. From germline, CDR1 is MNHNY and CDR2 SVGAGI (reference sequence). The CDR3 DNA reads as TGTGCCAGCAGTTACTCGAAAGACAGGTTAACAGATACGCAGTATTTT. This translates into CASSYSKDRLTDTQYF.

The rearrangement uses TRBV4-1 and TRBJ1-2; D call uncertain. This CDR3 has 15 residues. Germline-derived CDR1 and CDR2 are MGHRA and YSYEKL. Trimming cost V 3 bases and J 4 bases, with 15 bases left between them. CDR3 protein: CASSQELRPSYGYTF. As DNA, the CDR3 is TGCGCCAGCAGCCAGGAATTGAGACCGAGCTATGGCTACACCTTC.

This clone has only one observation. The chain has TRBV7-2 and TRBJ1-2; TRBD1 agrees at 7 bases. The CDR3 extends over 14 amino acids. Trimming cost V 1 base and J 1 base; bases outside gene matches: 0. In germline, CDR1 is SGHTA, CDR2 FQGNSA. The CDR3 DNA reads TGTGCCAGCAGCTTAGACAGGGGTAACTATGGCTACACCTTC. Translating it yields CASSLDRGNYGYTF.

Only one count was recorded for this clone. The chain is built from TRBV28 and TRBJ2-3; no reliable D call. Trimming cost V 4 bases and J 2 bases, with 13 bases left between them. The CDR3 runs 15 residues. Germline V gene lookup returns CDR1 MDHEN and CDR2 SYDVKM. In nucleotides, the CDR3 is TGTGCCAGCAGTTCCTCCGGATTCCTCACAGATACGCAGTATTTT. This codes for CASSSSGFLTDTQYF.

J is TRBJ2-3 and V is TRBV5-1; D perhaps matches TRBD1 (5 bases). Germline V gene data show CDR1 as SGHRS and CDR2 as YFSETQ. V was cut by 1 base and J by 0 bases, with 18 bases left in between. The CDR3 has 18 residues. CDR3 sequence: CASSLTAGKRPSTDTQYF. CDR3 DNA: TGCGCCAGCAGCTTGACGGCAGGGAAGCGCCCTAGCACAGATACGCAGTATTTT.

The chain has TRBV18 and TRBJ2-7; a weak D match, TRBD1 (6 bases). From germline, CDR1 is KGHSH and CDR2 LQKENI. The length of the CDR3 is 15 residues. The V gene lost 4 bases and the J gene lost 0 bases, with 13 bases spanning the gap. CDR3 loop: CASSRYRVSSYEQYF. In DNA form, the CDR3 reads TGTGCCAGCTCACGGTACAGGGTCAGCTCCTACGAGCAGTACTTC.

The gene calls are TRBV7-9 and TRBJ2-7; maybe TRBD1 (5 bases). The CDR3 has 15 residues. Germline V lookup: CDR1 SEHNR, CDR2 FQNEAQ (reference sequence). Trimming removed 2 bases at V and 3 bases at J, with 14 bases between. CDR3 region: CASSLRRGGDYEQYF. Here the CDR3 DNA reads TGTGCCAGCAGCTTAAGAAGGGGTGGAGACTACGAGCAGTACTTC. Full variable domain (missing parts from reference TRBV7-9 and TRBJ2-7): DTGVSQNPRHKITKRGQNVTFRCDPISEHNRLYWYRQTLGQGPEFLTYFQNEAQLEKSRLLSDRFSAERPKGSFSTLEIQRTEQGDSAMYLCASSLRRGGDYEQYFGPGTRLTVT.

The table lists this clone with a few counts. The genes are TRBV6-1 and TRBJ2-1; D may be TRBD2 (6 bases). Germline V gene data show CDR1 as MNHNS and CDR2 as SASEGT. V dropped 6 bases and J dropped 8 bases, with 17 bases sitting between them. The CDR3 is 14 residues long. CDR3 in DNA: TGTGCCAGCAGCCGGGACTGGAGTAGGGATGAGCAGTTCTTC. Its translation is CASSRDWSRDEQFF.

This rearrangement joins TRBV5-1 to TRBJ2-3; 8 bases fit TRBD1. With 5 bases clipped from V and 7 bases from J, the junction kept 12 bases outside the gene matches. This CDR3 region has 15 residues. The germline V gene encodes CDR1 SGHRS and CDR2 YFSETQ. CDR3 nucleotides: TGCGCCAGCAGGAAAGGGACAGGTCAGGATCATACGCAGTATTTT. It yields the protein CASRKGTGQDHTQYF.

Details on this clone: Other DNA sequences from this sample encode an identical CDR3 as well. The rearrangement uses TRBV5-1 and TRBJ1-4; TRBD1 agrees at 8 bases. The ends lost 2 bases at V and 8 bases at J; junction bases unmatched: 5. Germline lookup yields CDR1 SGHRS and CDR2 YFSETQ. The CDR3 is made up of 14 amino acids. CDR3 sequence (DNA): TGCGCCAGCAGCTTAGGACAGGGTGGAGAAAAACTGTTTTTT. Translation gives CASSLGQGGEKLFF.

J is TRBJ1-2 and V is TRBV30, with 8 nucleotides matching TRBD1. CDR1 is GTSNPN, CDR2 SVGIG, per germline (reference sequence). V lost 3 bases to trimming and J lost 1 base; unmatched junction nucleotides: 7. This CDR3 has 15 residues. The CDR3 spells CAWSEQGGVNYGYTF. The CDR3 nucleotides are TGTGCCTGGAGCGAACAGGGGGGAGTTAACTATGGCTACACCTTC.

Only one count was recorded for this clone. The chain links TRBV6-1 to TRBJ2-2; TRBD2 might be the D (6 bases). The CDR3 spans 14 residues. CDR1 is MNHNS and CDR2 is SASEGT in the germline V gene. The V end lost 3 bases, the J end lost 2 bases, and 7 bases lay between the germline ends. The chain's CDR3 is CASSEGLNTGELFF. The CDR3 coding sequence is TGTGCCAGCAGTGAGGGACTTAACACCGGGGAGCTGTTTTTT.

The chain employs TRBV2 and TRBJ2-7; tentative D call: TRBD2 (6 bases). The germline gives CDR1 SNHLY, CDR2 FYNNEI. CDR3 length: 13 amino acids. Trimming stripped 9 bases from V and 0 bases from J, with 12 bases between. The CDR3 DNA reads TGTGCCAGTCGGGCGGGGAGCTCCTACGAGCAGTACTTC. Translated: CASRAGSSYEQYF.

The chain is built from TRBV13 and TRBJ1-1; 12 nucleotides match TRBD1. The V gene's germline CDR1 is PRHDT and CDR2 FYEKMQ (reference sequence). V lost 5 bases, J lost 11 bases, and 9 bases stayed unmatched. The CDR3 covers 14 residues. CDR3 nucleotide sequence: TGTGCCAGCAGCCCCCGGGACAGGGGGCAGCAGGCTTTCTTT. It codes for CASSPRDRGQQAFF.

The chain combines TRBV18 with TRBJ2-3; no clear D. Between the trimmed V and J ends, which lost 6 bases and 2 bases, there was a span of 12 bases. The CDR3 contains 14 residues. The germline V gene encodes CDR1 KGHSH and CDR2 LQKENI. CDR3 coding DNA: TGTGCCAGCTCGCCAGCGAGTTCCACAGATACGCAGTATTTT. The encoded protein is CASSPASSTDTQYF.

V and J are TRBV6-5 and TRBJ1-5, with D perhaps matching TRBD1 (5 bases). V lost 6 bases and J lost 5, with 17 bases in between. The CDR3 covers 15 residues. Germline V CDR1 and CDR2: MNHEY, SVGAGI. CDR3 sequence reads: CASRAGTRVDQPQHF. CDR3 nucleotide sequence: TGTGCCAGCAGGGCCGGGACCCGCGTTGATCAGCCCCAGCATTTT.

The CDR3 region is CATSRDGTGANQPQHF. CDR3 nucleotide sequence: TGTGCCACCAGCAGAGATGGGACAGGGGCTAATCAGCCCCAGCATTTT. This sequence joins TRBV15 and TRBJ1-5; 10 nucleotides match TRBD1. The CDR3 extends over 16 amino acids. Unmatched junction bases numbered 3, after V lost 0 bases and J lost 4 bases. The germline CDR1 and CDR2 sequences are LNHNV and YYDKDF (reference sequence). Using reference TRBV15 and TRBJ1-5 for the parts outside the CDR3, the full variable domain is DAMVIQNPRYQVTQFGKPVTLSCSQTLNHNVMYWYQQKSSQAPKLLFHYYDKDFNNEADTPDNFQSRRPNTSFCFLDIRSPGLGDTAMYLCATSRDGTGANQPQHFGDGTRLSIL.

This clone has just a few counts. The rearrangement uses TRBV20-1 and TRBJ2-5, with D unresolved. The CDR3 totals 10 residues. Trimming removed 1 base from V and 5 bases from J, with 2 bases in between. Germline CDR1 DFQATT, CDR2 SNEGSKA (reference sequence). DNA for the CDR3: TGCAGTGCTAGAGTGGAGACCCAGTACTTC. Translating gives CSARVETQYF.

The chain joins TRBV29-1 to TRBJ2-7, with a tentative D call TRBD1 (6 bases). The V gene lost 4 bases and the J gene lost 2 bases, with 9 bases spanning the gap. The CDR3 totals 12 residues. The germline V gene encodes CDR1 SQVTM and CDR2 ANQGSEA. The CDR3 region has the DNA TGCAGCGTTGGGGGACATCCCTACGAGCAGTACTTC. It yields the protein CSVGGHPYEQYF.

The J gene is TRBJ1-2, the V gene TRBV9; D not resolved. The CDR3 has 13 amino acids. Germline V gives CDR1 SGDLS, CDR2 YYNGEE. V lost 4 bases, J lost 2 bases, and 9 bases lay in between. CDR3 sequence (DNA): TGTGCCAGCAGCCCTTATGACAACTATGGCTACACCTTC. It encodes CASSPYDNYGYTF.